These 30 T cell receptor beta chains were sequenced from one sample in a study of T cell clonotyping in hematopoietic cell transplantation. TCRdb's table, derived via immunoSEQ multiplex PCR, lists solely in-frame clones and lacks some. Of about 36,000 clones detected, approximately 89% appear once; the ten largest clones hold about 2%. The sequenced sample consisted of peripheral blood mononuclear cells. The receptors shown here come from a woman aged 40 to 50 in good health. Some clones in this sample may be carry-over from other donors' samples.

This clone was detected a few times. This rearrangement joins TRBV5-1 to TRBJ2-1; TRBD2 is a possible D gene (7 bases). Germline CDR1 and CDR2: SGHRS and YFSETQ. The CDR3 runs to 15 residues. The V end was cut by 0 bases, the J end by 12 bases, with 19 bases between. CDR3 region: CASSLGGGVSIGQFF. Here the CDR3 DNA reads TGCGCCAGCAGCTTGGGAGGGGGGGTCTCAATTGGGCAGTTCTTC. Based on the CDR3 plus reference TRBV5-1 and TRBJ2-1, the full variable domain is KAGVTQTPRYLIKTRGQQVTLSCSPISGHRSVSWYQQTPGQGLQFLFEYFSETQRNKGNFPGRFSGRQFSNSRSEMNVSTLELGDSALYLCASSLGGGVSIGQFFGPGTRLTVL.

The CDR3 reads CASSQGPEAFF. Written as DNA, the CDR3 is TGCGCCAGCAGCCAAGGGCCAGAAGCTTTCTTT. The chain combines TRBV4-1 with TRBJ1-1; D unresolved. V dropped 1 base and J dropped 8 bases, with 5 bases sitting between them. The CDR3 is 11 residues long. CDR1 and CDR2 from the germline V gene are MGHRA and YSYEKL.

V gene TRBV30 combines with J gene TRBJ2-7; no firm D call. The CDR3 is 11 amino acids. CDR1 is GTSNPN, CDR2 SVGIG, per germline (reference sequence). Trimming cost V 0 bases and J 7 bases, with 7 bases left between them. The CDR3 sequence is CAWSVHGEQYF. The CDR3 DNA is TGTGCCTGGAGTGTACATGGGGAGCAGTACTTC.

This sequence joins TRBV5-1 and TRBJ1-1; TRBD1 might be the D (5 bases). Germline CDR1 SGHRS, CDR2 YFSETQ. Trimming removed 0 bases at V and 5 bases at J, with 17 bases between. This CDR3 spans 16 amino acids. The CDR3 region is CASSLDAGFTPTEAFF. The CDR3 DNA reads TGCGCCAGCAGCTTGGATGCAGGGTTTACCCCGACTGAAGCTTTCTTT.

The V call is TRBV21-1, the J call TRBJ1-5. TRBV21-1 is a pseudogene segment. The CDR3 totals 16 residues. The CDR3 DNA sequence: TGTGCCAGCAGCAAAGGGAAGCCGGTGGAGGATCAGCCCCAGCATTTT. It translates to CASSKGKPVEDQPQHF.

The rearrangement joins TRBV28 to TRBJ2-2, with a tentative D call TRBD2 (6 bases). V lost 6 bases and J lost 1, with 12 bases in between. This CDR3 is 15 amino acids long. The germline gives CDR1 MDHEN, CDR2 SYDVKM. The DNA for the CDR3 is TGTGCCAGCAGCTCTGGAGGGGTGAACACCGGGGAGCTGTTTTTT. Protein: CASSSGGVNTGELFF.

Only a few counts were recorded for this clone. The chain links TRBV25-1 to TRBJ2-7; D gene uncertain. V was shortened by 7 bases and J by 3 bases, with 7 bases between the two germline ends. This CDR3 contains 11 residues. Germline V gives CDR1 MGHDK, CDR2 SYGVNS. As DNA, the CDR3 is TGTGCCAGCACACCCGGCTACGAGCAGTACTTC. Its translation is CASTPGYEQYF.

V and J are TRBV2 and TRBJ2-3; unclear D gene. This CDR3 region has 14 residues. Germline V gene lookup returns CDR1 SNHLY and CDR2 FYNNEI. V shed 4 bases and J shed 0 bases, with 8 bases lying between them. CDR3 in amino acids: CASSVLPSTDTQYF. CDR3 coding DNA: TGTGCCAGCAGTGTTCTCCCTAGCACAGATACGCAGTATTTT.

This sequence joins TRBV9 and TRBJ1-5; D not resolved. V lost 4 bases and J lost 5, with 16 bases in between. Germline V CDR1 and CDR2: SGDLS, YYNGEE. The CDR3 consists of 15 residues. CDR3 sequence: CASSPTDSEHQPQHF. CDR3 bases: TGTGCCAGCAGCCCAACAGATTCAGAGCATCAGCCCCAGCATTTT.

J is TRBJ2-3 and V is TRBV29-1; the match to TRBD2 covers 12 bases. J was trimmed by 4 bases and V by 6 bases; bases with no gene match: 5. The CDR3 contains 14 residues. Germline V gives CDR1 SQVTM, CDR2 ANQGSEA. CDR3 sequence: CSVALAGGPDTQYF. The CDR3, as DNA: TGCAGCGTGGCACTAGCGGGAGGACCAGATACGCAGTATTTT.

The rearrangement uses TRBV11-2 and TRBJ1-5; 9 nucleotides match TRBD1. The CDR3 loop spans 15 amino acids. Germline V lookup: CDR1 SGHAT, CDR2 FQNNGV. Unmatched junction bases numbered 7, after V lost 5 bases and J lost 5 bases. CDR3 protein: CASSPSTGGYQPQHF. The CDR3 DNA reads TGTGCCAGCAGCCCGAGCACAGGGGGCTATCAGCCCCAGCATTTT.

This rearrangement joins TRBV6-1 to TRBJ2-7, with 9 bases aligning to TRBD1. V shed 3 bases and J 6 bases; nucleotides not matched to a gene: 6. CDR3 length: 14 residues. Germline lookup yields CDR1 MNHNS and CDR2 SASEGT. CDR3 coding DNA: TGTGCCAGCAGTGAGCCGGGACAGGGCGTCGAGCAGTACTTC. Its protein is CASSEPGQGVEQYF.

The chain carries TRBV30 and TRBJ2-7, with 12 positions matching TRBD2. The CDR3 sequence is 15 residues long. The V segment lost 3 bases and the J segment 5 bases; nucleotides outside the gene matches: 8. Germline V gene sequence: CDR1 GTSNPN, CDR2 SVGIG (reference sequence). In DNA form, the CDR3 reads TGTGCCTGGAGGACTAGCGGGAGACCGACGGACGAGCAGTACTTC. It yields the protein CAWRTSGRPTDEQYF.

This clone was seen only once. This CDR3 reads CASSMDRGEWETQYF. Here the CDR3 DNA reads TGTGCCAGTAGTATGGACAGGGGAGAGTGGGAGACCCAGTACTTC. The V and J genes are TRBV19 and TRBJ2-5, with 9 bases that match TRBD1. V gave up 3 bases and J gave up 5 bases; unmatched junction bases: 7. This CDR3 contains 15 residues. Germline assignment: CDR1 LNHDA and CDR2 SQIVND (reference sequence).

The chain has TRBV28 and TRBJ2-7; perhaps D is TRBD1 or TRBD2 (5 bases each). CDR3 length: 14 amino acids. Trimming took 5 bases from V and 0 from J, leaving 11 bases between them. From germline, CDR1 is MDHEN and CDR2 SYDVKM. CDR3 loop: CASSRDGDSYEQYF. For the CDR3, the DNA is TGTGCCAGCAGTCGGGACGGAGACTCCTACGAGCAGTACTTC.

The V call is TRBV27, the J call TRBJ2-5; 8 nucleotides match TRBD2. This CDR3 has 13 amino acids. The ends lost 5 bases at V and 5 bases at J; junction bases unmatched: 4. Germline assignment: CDR1 MNHEY and CDR2 SMNVEV (reference sequence). The CDR3 nucleotides are TGTGCCAGCAGTGGGGGACTAGTGGAGACCCAGTACTTC. This gives the protein CASSGGLVETQYF.

This chain uses TRBV4-1 with TRBJ2-1; 9 bases fit TRBD2. The V gene's germline CDR1 is MGHRA and CDR2 YSYEKL. The CDR3 has 18 residues. Trimming cost V 0 bases and J 6 bases; bases outside gene matches: 12. CDR3 sequence reads: CASSQDRSYGGRANEQFF. The CDR3 region has the DNA TGCGCCAGCAGCCAAGATCGTAGCTACGGCGGGAGGGCCAATGAGCAGTTCTTC.

V usage is TRBV2 and J usage is TRBJ2-3; possible D gene TRBD2, 6 bases. Deletions cut 4 bases from V and 5 bases from J, with 16 bases between. The CDR3 length is 15 residues. Germline CDR1 reads SNHLY; CDR2 reads FYNNEI. In DNA form, the CDR3 reads TGTGCCAGCAGTGCTGATAGTAGCGGAGGAGATACGCAGTATTTT. Translated, it gives CASSADSSGGDTQYF.

This chain uses TRBV6-5 with TRBJ1-2; 11 nucleotides match TRBD1. V was clipped by 10 bases and J by 4 bases; unmatched bases: 11. The germline V gene has CDR1 MNHEY and CDR2 SVGAGI. This CDR3 is 15 amino acids long. CDR3 amino acids: CATGGRDRGGYGYTF. The DNA of the CDR3 is TGTGCCACAGGAGGCCGGGACAGGGGGGGCTATGGCTACACCTTC.

This chain joins TRBV30 and TRBJ2-1, with 12 bases identical to TRBD2. V shed 0 bases and J 5 bases; nucleotides not matched to a gene: 2. The length of the CDR3 is 15 residues. Germline loops: CDR1 GTSNPN, CDR2 SVGIG (reference sequence). The chain's CDR3 is CAWSVRLAGDNEQFF. CDR3 DNA sequence: TGTGCCTGGAGTGTTAGACTAGCGGGAGACAATGAGCAGTTCTTC.

This chain uses TRBV19 with TRBJ1-5, with D perhaps matching TRBD1 (6 bases). From germline, CDR1 is LNHDA and CDR2 SQIVND (reference sequence). This CDR3 spans 13 amino acids. Trimming took off 7 bases at V and 4 bases at J, with 11 bases between the two ends. In DNA form, the CDR3 reads TGTGCCAGTACGGGTAGGGGGAATCAGCCCCAGCATTTT. Translating it yields CASTGRGNQPQHF.

V and J are TRBV9 and TRBJ1-3, with TRBD1 as a possible D gene (5 bases). V was shortened by 2 bases and J by 0 bases, with 12 bases between the two germline ends. The CDR3 spans 16 residues. Germline V lookup: CDR1 SGDLS, CDR2 YYNGEE. CDR3 sequence (DNA): TGTGCCAGCAGCGTGCTGGACACGGTCTCTGGAAACACCATATATTTT. Translating gives CASSVLDTVSGNTIYF.

The chain uses TRBV11-3 and TRBJ2-7; D ambiguous. The CDR3 is 13 residues long. V lost 1 base and J lost 3, with 7 bases in between. Per the germline V gene, CDR1 is SGHNT and CDR2 is YENEEA. CDR3 in DNA: TGTGCCAGCAGCTTAGGGGCGTTCTACGAGCAGTACTTC. Translating gives CASSLGAFYEQYF. The complete variable domain, with remaining parts taken from reference TRBV11-3 and TRBJ2-7, reads EAGVVQSPRYKIIEKKQPVAFWCNPISGHNTLYWYLQNLGQGPELLIRYENEEAVDDSQLPKDRFSAERLKGVDSTLKIQPAELGDSAVYLCASSLGAFYEQYFGPGTRLTVT.

The chain is built from TRBV5-4 and TRBJ2-1, with a possible D match to TRBD1 (6 bases). Germline V gene sequence: CDR1 SGHNT, CDR2 YYREEE (reference sequence). The CDR3 sequence is 14 residues long. The V and J ends lost 4 bases and 7 bases respectively, with 15 bases between them. This CDR3 reads CASSPYIRGNEQFF. CDR3 bases: TGTGCCAGCAGCCCCTACATTAGGGGGAATGAGCAGTTCTTC.

V gene TRBV29-1 combines with J gene TRBJ2-1, with unresolved D. There are 15 residues in the CDR3. V gave up 3 bases and J gave up 0 bases, with 12 bases separating them. Germline CDR1 is SQVTM and CDR2 is ANQGSEA. The CDR3 loop is CSVDIGYSSYNEQFF. CDR3 in DNA: TGCAGCGTTGACATCGGGTACAGCTCCTACAATGAGCAGTTCTTC.

This clone was detected once. V is TRBV5-4 and J is TRBJ2-1, with 10 bases that match TRBD2. The junction had 5 bases not matched to a gene; V was cut back by 0 bases and J by 5 bases. Germline V gene sequence: CDR1 SGHNT, CDR2 YYREEE (reference sequence). The CDR3 length is 16 residues. CDR3 coding DNA: TGTGCCAGCAGCTTGGGAAGCGGGAGGGCGAACAATGAGCAGTTCTTC. This sequence encodes CASSLGSGRANNEQFF.

The chain uses TRBV21-1 and TRBJ1-4. TRBV21-1 has pseudogene status. The CDR3 consists of 14 residues. In DNA form, the CDR3 reads TGTGCCAGCATCAAACCAGAGACTAATGAAAAACTGTTTTTT. Its translation is CASIKPETNEKLFF.

This chain links TRBV5-1 with TRBJ1-2; 10 nucleotides line up with TRBD1. The CDR3 runs 17 residues. Germline trimming cut 0 bases from V and 4 bases from J; bases unmatched to any gene: 9. Germline V gene sequence: CDR1 SGHRS, CDR2 YFSETQ. The CDR3 is CASSLGWGQGNSYGYTF. CDR3 nucleotide sequence: TGCGCCAGCAGCTTGGGCTGGGGACAGGGGAATAGCTATGGCTACACCTTC.

The table lists this clone with a count of one. The V and J genes are TRBV28 and TRBJ2-7, with a weak D call TRBD2 (5 bases). In germline, CDR1 is MDHEN, CDR2 SYDVKM. The length of the CDR3 is 12 residues. Trimming took off 8 bases at V and 0 bases at J, with 8 bases between the two ends. CDR3 loop: CASGESSYEQYF. For the CDR3, the DNA is TGTGCCAGCGGGGAGAGCTCCTACGAGCAGTACTTC.

The CDR3 spells CASSLDEEGEQYF. The CDR3 region has the DNA TGTGCCAGCAGCTTGGATGAGGAAGGGGAGCAGTACTTC. This rearrangement joins TRBV5-4 to TRBJ2-7, with D unresolved. V lost 0 bases, J lost 7 bases, and 11 bases lay in between. CDR3 length: 13 residues. Per germline, CDR1 SGHNT and CDR2 YYREEE (reference sequence).